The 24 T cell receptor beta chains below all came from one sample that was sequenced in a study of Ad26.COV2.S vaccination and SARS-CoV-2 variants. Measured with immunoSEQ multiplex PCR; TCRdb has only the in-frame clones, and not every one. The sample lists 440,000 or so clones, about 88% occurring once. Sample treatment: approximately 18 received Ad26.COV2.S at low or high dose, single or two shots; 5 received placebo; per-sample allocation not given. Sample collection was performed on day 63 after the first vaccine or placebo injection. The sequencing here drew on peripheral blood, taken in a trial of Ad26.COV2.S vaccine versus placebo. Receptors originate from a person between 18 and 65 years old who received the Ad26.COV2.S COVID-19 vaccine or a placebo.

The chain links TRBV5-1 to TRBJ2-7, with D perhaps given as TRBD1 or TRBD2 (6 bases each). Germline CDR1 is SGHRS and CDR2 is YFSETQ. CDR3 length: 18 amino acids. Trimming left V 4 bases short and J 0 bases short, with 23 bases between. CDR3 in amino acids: CASSLNLGRAGHSYEQYF. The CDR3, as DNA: TGCGCCAGCAGCCTCAACCTGGGCAGGGCGGGACACTCCTACGAGCAGTACTTC.

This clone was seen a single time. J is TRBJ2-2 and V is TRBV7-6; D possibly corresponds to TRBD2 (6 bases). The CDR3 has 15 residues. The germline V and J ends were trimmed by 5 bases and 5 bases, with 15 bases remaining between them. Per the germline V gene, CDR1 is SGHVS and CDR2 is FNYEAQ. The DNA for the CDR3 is TGTGCCAGCAGCGCGGGGTTGGAGAGGACCGGGGAGCTGTTTTTT. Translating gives CASSAGLERTGELFF.

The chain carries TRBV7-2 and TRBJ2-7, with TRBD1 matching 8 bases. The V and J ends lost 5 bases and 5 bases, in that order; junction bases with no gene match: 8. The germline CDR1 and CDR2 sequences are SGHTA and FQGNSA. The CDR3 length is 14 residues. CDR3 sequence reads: CASSAPQGGHEQYF. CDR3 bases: TGTGCCAGCAGCGCCCCACAGGGGGGCCACGAGCAGTACTTC.

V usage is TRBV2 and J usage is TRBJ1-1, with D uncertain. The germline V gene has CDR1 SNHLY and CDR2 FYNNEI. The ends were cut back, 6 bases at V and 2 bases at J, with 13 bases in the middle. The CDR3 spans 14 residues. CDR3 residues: CASRLEWGNTEAFF. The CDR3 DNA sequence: TGTGCCAGCAGACTTGAGTGGGGTAACACTGAAGCTTTCTTT.

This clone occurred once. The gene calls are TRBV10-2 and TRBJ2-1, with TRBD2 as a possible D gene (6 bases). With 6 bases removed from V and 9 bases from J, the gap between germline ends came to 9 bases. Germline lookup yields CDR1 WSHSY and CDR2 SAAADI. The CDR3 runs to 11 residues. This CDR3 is CASRGGGEQFF. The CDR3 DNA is TGCGCCAGCAGGGGAGGCGGTGAGCAGTTCTTC.

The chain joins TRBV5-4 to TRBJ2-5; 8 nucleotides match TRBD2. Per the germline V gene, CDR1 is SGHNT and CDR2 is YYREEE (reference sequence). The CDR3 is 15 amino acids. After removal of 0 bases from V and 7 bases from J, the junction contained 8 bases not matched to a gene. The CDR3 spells CASSLAGLVGGTQYF. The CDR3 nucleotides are TGTGCCAGCAGCTTGGCGGGACTAGTTGGAGGGACCCAGTACTTC.

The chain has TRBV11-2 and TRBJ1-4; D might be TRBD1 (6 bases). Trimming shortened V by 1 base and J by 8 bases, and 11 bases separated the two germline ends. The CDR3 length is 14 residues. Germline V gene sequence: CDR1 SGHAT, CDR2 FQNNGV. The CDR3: CASSLVGGSEKLFF. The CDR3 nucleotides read TGTGCCAGCAGCTTAGTAGGGGGGTCCGAAAAACTGTTTTTT.

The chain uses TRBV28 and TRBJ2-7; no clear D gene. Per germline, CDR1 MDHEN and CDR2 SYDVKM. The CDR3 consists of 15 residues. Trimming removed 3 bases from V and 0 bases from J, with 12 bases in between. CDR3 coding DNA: TGTGCCAGCAGTTTCCCCGCCCGGAGCTCCTACGAGCAGTACTTC. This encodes CASSFPARSSYEQYF.

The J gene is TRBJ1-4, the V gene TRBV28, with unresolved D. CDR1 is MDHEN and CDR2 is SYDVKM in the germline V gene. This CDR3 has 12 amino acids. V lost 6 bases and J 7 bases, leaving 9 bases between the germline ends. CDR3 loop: CASSQLSEKLFF. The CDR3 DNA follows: TGTGCCAGCAGCCAATTATCTGAAAAACTGTTTTTT.

Written as DNA, the CDR3 is TGTGCCAGCAGCTTTATACAGTGGAGGGGCCCAGATACGCAGTATTTT. Protein product: CASSFIQWRGPDTQYF. The V call is TRBV7-2, the J call TRBJ2-3; D possibly corresponds to TRBD2 (6 bases). Germline CDR1 reads SGHTA; CDR2 reads FQGNSA. V lost 3 bases, J lost 4 bases, and 17 bases lay in between. The CDR3 length is 16 residues.

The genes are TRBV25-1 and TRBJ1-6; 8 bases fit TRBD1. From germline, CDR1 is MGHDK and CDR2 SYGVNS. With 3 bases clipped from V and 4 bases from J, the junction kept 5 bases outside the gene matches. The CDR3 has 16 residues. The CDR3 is CASSDRDRGYNSPLHF. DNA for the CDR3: TGTGCCAGCAGTGACCGTGACAGGGGTTATAATTCACCCCTCCACTTT.

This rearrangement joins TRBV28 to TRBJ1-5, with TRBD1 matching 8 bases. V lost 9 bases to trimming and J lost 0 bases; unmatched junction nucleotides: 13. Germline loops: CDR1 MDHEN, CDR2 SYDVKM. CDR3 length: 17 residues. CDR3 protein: CASPPDRAVYSNQPQHF. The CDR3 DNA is TGTGCCAGTCCCCCGGACAGGGCCGTATATAGCAATCAGCCCCAGCATTTT.

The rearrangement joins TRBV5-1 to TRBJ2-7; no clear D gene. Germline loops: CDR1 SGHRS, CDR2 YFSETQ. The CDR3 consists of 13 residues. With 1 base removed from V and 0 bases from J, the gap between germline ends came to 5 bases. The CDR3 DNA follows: TGCGCCAGCAGCTTGACAGCCTCCTACGAGCAGTACTTC. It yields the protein CASSLTASYEQYF.

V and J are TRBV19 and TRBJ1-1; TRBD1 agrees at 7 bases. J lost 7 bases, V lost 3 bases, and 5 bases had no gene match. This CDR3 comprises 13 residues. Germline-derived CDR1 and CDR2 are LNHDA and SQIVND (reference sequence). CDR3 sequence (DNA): TGTGCCAGTAGTATCGCCCAGGGGGTTGAAGCTTTCTTT. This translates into CASSIAQGVEAFF.

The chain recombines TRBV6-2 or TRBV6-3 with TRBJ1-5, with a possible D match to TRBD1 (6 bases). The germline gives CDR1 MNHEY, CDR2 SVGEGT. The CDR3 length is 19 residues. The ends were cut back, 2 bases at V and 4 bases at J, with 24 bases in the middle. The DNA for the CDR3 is TGTGCCAGCAGTTACAAGGCAGGGGTGCATACGGATATAAATCAGCCCCAGCATTTT. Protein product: CASSYKAGVHTDINQPQHF.

The DNA of the CDR3 is TGTGCCAGCAGCCCGGGGGGATCGCTGGCCGGGGAGCTGTTTTTT. The encoded protein is CASSPGGSLAGELFF. This rearrangement joins TRBV9 to TRBJ2-2; 7 bases are a match to TRBD2. Germline loops: CDR1 SGDLS, CDR2 YYNGEE. This CDR3 is 15 amino acids long. The ends lost 4 bases at V and 6 bases at J; junction bases unmatched: 9.

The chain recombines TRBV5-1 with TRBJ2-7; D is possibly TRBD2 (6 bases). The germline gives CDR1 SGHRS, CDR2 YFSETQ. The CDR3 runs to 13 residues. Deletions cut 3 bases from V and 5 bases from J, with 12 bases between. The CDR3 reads CASSSGVNNEQYF. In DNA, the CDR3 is TGCGCCAGCAGCTCGGGGGTTAACAACGAGCAGTACTTC.

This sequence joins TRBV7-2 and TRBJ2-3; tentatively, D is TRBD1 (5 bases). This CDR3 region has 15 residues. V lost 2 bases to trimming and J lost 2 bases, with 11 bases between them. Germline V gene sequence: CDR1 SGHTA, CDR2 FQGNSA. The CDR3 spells CASSLQRGPTDTQYF. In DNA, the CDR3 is TGTGCCAGCAGCTTACAAAGGGGTCCCACAGATACGCAGTATTTT.

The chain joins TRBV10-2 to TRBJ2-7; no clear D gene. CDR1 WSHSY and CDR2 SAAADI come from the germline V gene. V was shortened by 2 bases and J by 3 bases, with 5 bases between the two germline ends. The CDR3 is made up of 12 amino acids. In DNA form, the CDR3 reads TGCGCCAGCAGTGAGCTGGGCTACGAGCAGTACTTC. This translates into CASSELGYEQYF.

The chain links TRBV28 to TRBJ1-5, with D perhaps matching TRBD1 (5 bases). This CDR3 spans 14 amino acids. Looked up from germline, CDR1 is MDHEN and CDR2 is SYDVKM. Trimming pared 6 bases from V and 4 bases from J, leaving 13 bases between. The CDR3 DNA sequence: TGTGCCAGCAGCGAAACAGGTTTGAATCAGCCCCAGCATTTT. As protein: CASSETGLNQPQHF.

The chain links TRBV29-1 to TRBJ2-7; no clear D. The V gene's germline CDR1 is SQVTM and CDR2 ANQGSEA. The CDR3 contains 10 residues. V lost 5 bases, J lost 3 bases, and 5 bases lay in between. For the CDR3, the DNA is TGCAGCGTTCTTCACTACGAGCAGTACTTC. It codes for CSVLHYEQYF.

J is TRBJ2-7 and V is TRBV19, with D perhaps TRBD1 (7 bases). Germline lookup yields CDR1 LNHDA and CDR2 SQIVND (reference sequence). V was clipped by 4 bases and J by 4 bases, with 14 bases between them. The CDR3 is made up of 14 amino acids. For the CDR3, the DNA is TGTGCCAGTAGTACTCAGGGGGGCCAGTACGAGCAGTACTTC. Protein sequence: CASSTQGGQYEQYF.

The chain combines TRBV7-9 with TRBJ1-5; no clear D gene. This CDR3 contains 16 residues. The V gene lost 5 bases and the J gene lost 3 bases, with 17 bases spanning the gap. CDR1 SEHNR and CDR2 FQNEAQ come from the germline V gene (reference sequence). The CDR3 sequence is CASSPNALGYNQPQHF. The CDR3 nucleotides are TGTGCCAGCAGCCCAAACGCATTAGGTTACAATCAGCCCCAGCATTTT.

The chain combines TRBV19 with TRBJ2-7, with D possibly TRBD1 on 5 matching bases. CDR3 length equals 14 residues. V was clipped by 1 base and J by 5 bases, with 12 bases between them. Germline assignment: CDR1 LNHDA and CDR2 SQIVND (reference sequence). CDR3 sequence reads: CASSIGVRGNEQYF. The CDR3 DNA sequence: TGTGCCAGTAGTATAGGAGTAAGGGGCAACGAGCAGTACTTC.